The following is a T cell receptor (beta chain) sequence with its context. This clonotype was detected ten times or more. Which antigen it targets is not known. No base quality information exists; no much larger clone differs at one position. These data originate in a study of Graves' ophthalmopathy and Graves' hyperthyroidism (dated by TCRdb to the late 2010s). Regarding the research as a whole: Peripheral blood was collected at initial diagnosis, before any treatment. The study used TCR beta repertoire signatures to distinguish Graves' ophthalmopathy from Graves' hyperthyroidism and to predict progression to ophthalmopathy. In total, approximately 130 blood samples were TCR-sequenced: under 45 ophthalmopathy, 80 or so hyperthyroidism and some 17 hyperthyroidism-to-ophthalmopathy patients. A discovery set of 95 to 100 patients (43 ophthalmopathy, about 55 stable hyperthyroidism) was enrolled to explore V-J signatures distinguishing ophthalmopathy from hyperthyroidism. An independent validation cohort was composed of roughly 19 hyperthyroidism patients and 17 patients who later progressed from hyperthyroidism to ophthalmopathy. In more than five hyperthyroidism patients, the T-cell repertoires found in thyroid tissue were compared with those found in blood. After sampling, hyperthyroidism patients received methimazole starting at 30 mg daily, and ophthalmopathy patients received high-dose intravenous methylprednisolone. For training and testing, the 100 patients in the discovery cohort were randomly divided in a 7:3 ratio. The study at large found these results: In validation, the model predicted ophthalmopathy progression with 55% to 71% sensitivity and about 77% specificity; roughly 12 predicted patients were CT-confirmed with GO in a median of about 7.1 months. Sample size was not predetermined statistically, and investigators were not blinded to group allocation. Most expanded thyroid clonotypes with a frequency above 0.001 also appeared in blood, which suggests that blood repertoires may reflect the immune response in the thyroid. In cross-validation, the 13-signature model distinguished ophthalmopathy from stable hyperthyroidism with 87.88% sensitivity and around 83% specificity, while in the test set the corresponding values were about 79% and 69%.

For repertoire sequencing, TCR beta CDR3 regions were amplified from RNA transcripts. HTBI primers and the Qiagen OneStep RT-PCR kit were used in a first-round RT-PCR, which was followed by a second-round multiplex PCR, size selection and purification. Libraries were sequenced on an Illumina HiSeq2000 using paired-end 100 bp reads. On the study's bioinformatics: SOAPnuke was used to process the reads, removing any read that contained adapters or uncalled bases, had a mean Phred below 15, or lacked an exact match to the constant primer or identifier. COPE v1.2.5 was used to merge high-quality paired reads. Clonotypes were defined as unique nucleotide sequences and were aligned to IMGT TRB V, D and J references using MiTCR v1.1. The analysis was limited to V-J combinations with a frequency above 0.0001, which together covered roughly 99% of the repertoires. For each V-J combination, a TCR clonal expansion and chaos score was defined as F50 clonal expansion divided by the chaos observed in the TCRdist matrix. Welch's t-statistics and random forest were used to reduce features to about 14 V-J combinations, which were fed into a naive Bayes classifier. The Morisita-Horn index was used to measure how similar the thyroid and blood repertoires were. The public reads were reprocessed in TCRdb via fastp at Q25 and MiXCR, keeping in-frame beta chains. Rows with one shared CDR3 protein collapse into an entry with the most common genes and DNA. TCRdb's processing, not the authors', yielded these V and J calls. The sample table lists about 210,000 distinct CDR3 sequences, 29% of them with a count of one. The ten largest clones represent approximately 9.1% of the sample.

The ophthalmopathy patients had moderately to severely active disease, with a Clinical Activity Score of 3 or higher, a NOSPECS grade of 4 or higher, and a disease duration of less than 3 months. Patients with other autoimmune diseases, uncontrolled infections, pregnancy or lactation were excluded. Diagnosis relied on clinical symptoms, serum thyroxine, TRAb, thyroid ultrasound and orbital computed tomography. PBMCs were isolated from about 9.1 ml of fresh peripheral blood by Ficoll-Paque density gradient centrifugation. Trizol reagent was used to extract the total RNA, and its quality was then checked on an Agilent 2100 Bioanalyzer. Taken from the germline V gene, the CDR1 and CDR2 loops are SGHAT and FQNNGV. V and J lose 1 base and 9 bases, and a span of 13 bases separates them. Including the terminal cysteine and phenylalanine, the CDR3 comprises 14 residues. Only the CDR3 DNA stays, 42 bases, in frame from base 1.

The chain joins TRBV11-2 to TRBJ2-4; the D region is possibly TRBD1 or TRBD2, each matching across 5 bases. Material: peripheral blood. This receptor was taken from a man in his fifties with Graves' ophthalmopathy. Donor details come from another sample of the same person, matched by shared clones. The DNA sequence is given as TGTGCCAGCAGCTTAGTTGGGGGAGAAGGCATTCAGTACTTC. This codes for CASSLVGGEGIQYF. With all but the CDR3 taken from the reference TRBV11-2 and TRBJ2-4 genes, the full variable domain is: EAGVAQSPRYKIIEKRQSVAFWCNPISGHATLYWYQQILGQGPKLLIQFQNNGVVDDSQLPKDRFSAERLKGVDSTLKIQPAKLEDSAVYLCASSLVGGEGIQYFGAGTRLSVL.